Listed below are T cell receptor beta chains from one sample, sequenced in a study of T cell responses to AZD1222 COVID-19 vaccine. Clones were sequenced by immunoSEQ multiplex PCR, and TCRdb holds only the in-frame ones, with some missing. The sample holds approximately 140,000 clones; about 92% are singletons and the top ten take around 0.9%. Specimen: peripheral blood, collected on day 0 of MenACWY control vaccination. These receptors originate from an adult in good health. CDR3s include the opening cysteine and the closing phenylalanine or tryptophan. A D gene is named only where the DNA matches it firmly.

D gene,J gene,V gene,CDR3 DNA,CDR3 protein
NA,TRBJ2-7,TRBV27,TGTGCCAGCAGGAGTGGATACTACGAGCAGTACTTC,CASRSGYYEQYF
NA,TRBJ2-2,TRBV12-3/TRBV12-4,TGTGCCAGCAGTTGGGGTAGCGGGGAGCTGTTTTTT,CASSWGSGELFF
TRBD1,TRBJ1-2,TRBV18,TGTGCCAGCTCACCCCCGGACAGGGAAAACTATGGCTACACCTTC,CASSPPDRENYGYTF
TRBD1,TRBJ2-3,TRBV4-1,TGCGCCAGCAGCCAATTAACCGGACAGGGAGTCACAGATACGCAGTATTTT,CASSQLTGQGVTDTQYF
NA,TRBJ2-6,TRBV3-1/TRBV3-2,TGTGCCAGCAGCCAAGTCCTAGGGGTCGGGGCCAACGTCCTGACTTTC,CASSQVLGVGANVLTF
TRBD1,TRBJ1-1,TRBV6-2/TRBV6-3,TGTGCCAGCAGTTACGACTTTGGGACAGGGAACACTGAAGCTTTCTTT,CASSYDFGTGNTEAFF
NA,TRBJ1-1,TRBV27,TGTGCCAGCAGTTTCTGGGACCGGGACACTGAAGCTTTCTTT,CASSFWDRDTEAFF
NA,TRBJ1-3,TRBV7-2,TGTGCCAGCAGCTTAAGGGGGGCTTCTGGAAACACCATATATTTT,CASSLRGASGNTIYF
NA,TRBJ2-7,TRBV14,TGTGCCAGCAGCCCCCAGCCGGGCTACGAGCAGTACTTC,CASSPQPGYEQYF
NA,TRBJ1-1,TRBV5-6,TGTGCCAGCAGCGCCGTTGGGGGTGGGAACACTGAAGCTTTCTTT,CASSAVGGGNTEAFF
TRBD1,TRBJ2-3,TRBV5-1,TGCGCCAGCAGCCTCATTACACCGGGACAGGGGGCGCCGGCAGATACGCAGTATTTT,CASSLITPGQGAPADTQYF
TRBD1,TRBJ1-2,TRBV6-5,TGTGCCAGCACCGCGGACAGGGCATATGGCTACACCTTC,CASTADRAYGYTF
NA,TRBJ2-7,TRBV12-3/TRBV12-4,TGTGCCAGCAGTCTCAATATCGGCAACGAGCAGTACTTC,CASSLNIGNEQYF
NA,TRBJ1-2,TRBV4-1,TGCGCCAGCAGCCAAGAATCCCGGCGCGATGGCTACACCTTC,CASSQESRRDGYTF
NA,TRBJ1-2,TRBV7-2,TGTGCCAGCAGCTCGCAACAGGGCTATGGCTACACCTTC,CASSSQQGYGYTF
TRBD1,TRBJ1-6,TRBV5-6,TGTGCCAGCAGCTCTCTCGGTGGGACAGGGGGTAATTCACCCCTCCACTTT,CASSSLGGTGGNSPLHF
NA,TRBJ2-1,TRBV5-1,TGCGCCAGCAGCCCAGAAATAAGAAGGGCGGCGGGCAATGAGCAGTTCTTC,CASSPEIRRAAGNEQFF
TRBD1,TRBJ2-7,TRBV6-2/TRBV6-3,TGTGCCAGCAGTTACGAACCTCTGACAGGGGGCTTCTACGAGCAGTACTTC,CASSYEPLTGGFYEQYF
NA,TRBJ1-3,TRBV6-4,TGTGCCAGCAGTTTTACTTTTTCTGGAAACACCATATATTTT,CASSFTFSGNTIYF
NA,TRBJ1-4,TRBV2,TGTGCCAGCAGTCAGGGGTTAACTAATGAAAAACTGTTTTTT,CASSQGLTNEKLFF
NA,TRBJ2-1,TRBV6-5,TGTGCCAGCAGCACCGGGGACGGAGTTCGGAATGAGCAGTTCTTC,CASSTGDGVRNEQFF
NA,TRBJ1-1,TRBV3-1/TRBV3-2,TGTGCCAGCACCCCGCTTGGGGGGCTCAGCCGGCTCACTGAAGCTTTCTTT,CASTPLGGLSRLTEAFF
NA,TRBJ1-2,TRBV14,TGTGCCAGCAGCCCCTTTATGAACTATGGCTACACCTTC,CASSPFMNYGYTF
NA,TRBJ1-4,TRBV5-1,TGCGCCAGCAGCAGCAGCCCCACTAATGAAAAACTGTTTTTT,CASSSSPTNEKLFF